This TCR beta chain was captured by sequencing in a study of cytomegalovirus exposure and HLA in healthy donors. CDR1 and CDR2 from the germline V gene are KGHSH and LQKENI. CDR3 length: 13 residues. The V and J ends lost 5 bases and 6 bases, in that order; junction bases with no gene match: 6. Both 60 Vbeta primers and 13 Jbeta primers went into the PCR. Libraries were prepared by immunoSEQ multiplex PCR; TCRdb keeps only in-frame clonotypes and omits some of them. Found here are approximately 160,000 clones, 75% to 85% of them singletons; the top ten hold more than 0.75%. The material sequenced was PBMCs. This sequence joins TRBV18 and TRBJ1-1; 7 bases agree with TRBD1. The receptor was derived from a girl aged 2 to 10 in good health and CMV-seropositive. The CDR3 here is CASSLQGFAEAFF. The CDR3 bases are TGTGCCAGCTCATTACAGGGGTTTGCTGAAGCTTTCTTT.